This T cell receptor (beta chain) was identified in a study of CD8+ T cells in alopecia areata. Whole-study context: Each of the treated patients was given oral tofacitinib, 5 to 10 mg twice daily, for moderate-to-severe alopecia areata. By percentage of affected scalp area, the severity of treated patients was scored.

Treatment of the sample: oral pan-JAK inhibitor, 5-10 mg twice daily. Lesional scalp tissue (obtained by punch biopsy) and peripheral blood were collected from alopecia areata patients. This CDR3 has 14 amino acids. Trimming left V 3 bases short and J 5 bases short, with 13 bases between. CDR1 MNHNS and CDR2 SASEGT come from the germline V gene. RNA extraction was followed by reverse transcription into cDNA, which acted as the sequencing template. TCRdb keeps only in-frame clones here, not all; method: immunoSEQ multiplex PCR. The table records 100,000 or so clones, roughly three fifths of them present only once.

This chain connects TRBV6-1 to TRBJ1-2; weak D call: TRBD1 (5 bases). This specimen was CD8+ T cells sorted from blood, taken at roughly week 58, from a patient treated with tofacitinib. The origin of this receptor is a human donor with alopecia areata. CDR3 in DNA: TGTGCCAGCAGTGACAGGGTCCAAGCTTATGGCTACACCTTC. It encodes CASSDRVQAYGYTF.